A selection of T cell receptor beta chains follows, all from one sample in a study of cytomegalovirus exposure and HLA in healthy donors. Sequencing was performed with immunoSEQ multiplex PCR; in TCRdb, only in-frame clones are kept and a portion is missing. The data hold 130,000 or so clones, with 75% to 90% observed a single time. The sequencing input was PBMCs. The source of these receptors is a woman between 50 and 59 years old in good health and CMV-seropositive. Both conserved end residues are part of each CDR3. A D gene is named only where the DNA matches it firmly. Some rows mark clone size as missing; the rest say once, few, many or name a class of expanded clone.

D | size | J | V | CDR3 | DNA
NA | NA | TRBJ2-1 | TRBV7-9 | CASSLLSDNEQFF | TGTGCCAGCAGCTTATTGAGTGACAATGAGCAGTTCTTC
NA | NA | TRBJ2-1 | TRBV7-3 | CASSLSGGNNEQFF | TGTGCCAGCAGCTTAAGTGGGGGGAACAATGAGCAGTTCTTC
NA | NA | TRBJ2-3 | TRBV9 | CANSVQVGDTQYF | TGTGCCAACAGCGTACAGGTAGGAGATACGCAGTATTTT
NA | NA | TRBJ2-7 | TRBV19 | CASSIGSRGYEQYF | TGTGCCAGTAGTATAGGGTCCAGGGGATACGAGCAGTACTTC
NA | NA | TRBJ1-2 | TRBV23-1 | CASSPVDYGYTF | TGCGCCAGCAGTCCGGTTGACTATGGCTACACCTTC
NA | once | TRBJ2-1 | TRBV5-1 | CASKEVTNRDEQFF | TGCGCCAGCAAGGAGGTAACTAACCGGGATGAGCAGTTCTTC
NA | NA | TRBJ1-2 | TRBV7-8 | CASSLAVRSYGYTF | TGTGCCAGCAGCTTAGCAGTCAGGTCCTATGGCTACACCTTC
TRBD1 | few | TRBJ1-1 | TRBV7-8 | CASSYWRQGGNTEAFF | TGTGCCAGCAGCTATTGGCGACAGGGCGGGAACACTGAAGCTTTCTTT
NA | NA | TRBJ1-6 | TRBV11-2 | CASSQNNSPLHF | TGTGCCAGCAGCCAGAATAATTCACCCCTCCACTTT
NA | NA | TRBJ1-1 | TRBV5-4 | CASSSGASNTEAFF | TGTGCCAGCAGCTCAGGGGCGTCGAACACTGAAGCTTTCTTT
NA | NA | TRBJ2-5 | TRBV29-1 | CSVEQGGETQYF | TGCAGCGTTGAACAAGGGGGAGAGACCCAGTACTTC
TRBD1 | once | TRBJ1-2 | TRBV10-3 | CAIGDSYGYTF | TGTGCCATCGGGGACAGCTATGGCTACACCTTC
TRBD1 | NA | TRBJ1-1 | TRBV18 | CASSPPSGTVTREAFF | TGTGCCAGCTCACCGCCCTCCGGGACAGTTACAAGAGAAGCTTTCTTT
NA | NA | TRBJ1-3 | TRBV30 | CAWMVEGSGNTIYF | TGTGCCTGGATGGTGGAGGGCTCTGGAAACACCATATATTTT
TRBD2 | NA | TRBJ2-2 | TRBV5-1 | CASTPAGAGELFF | TGCGCCAGCACCCCCGCGGGGGCCGGGGAGCTGTTTTTT
TRBD2 | NA | TRBJ2-7 | TRBV7-9 | CASCPTSGSFYEQYF | TGTGCCAGCTGTCCGACTAGCGGGAGTTTCTACGAGCAGTACTTC
TRBD2 | NA | TRBJ2-1 | TRBV7-3 | CASSFTSGSYNEQFF | TGTGCCAGCAGTTTCACTAGCGGGAGTTACAATGAGCAGTTCTTC
TRBD2 | NA | TRBJ2-3 | TRBV7-3 | CASSFSRAGGGTDTQYF | TGTGCCAGCAGCTTTAGTAGGGCGGGGGGCGGCACAGATACGCAGTATTTT
TRBD2 | NA | TRBJ2-6 | TRBV6-7 | CASSYRPSGLSGANVLTF | TGTGCCAGCAGTTACCGGCCTAGCGGTCTCTCTGGGGCCAACGTCCTGACTTTC
TRBD1 | NA | TRBJ2-7 | TRBV2 | CASSFPDRGYEQYF | TGTGCCAGCAGTTTCCCCGACAGGGGGTACGAGCAGTACTTC
NA | NA | TRBJ1-1 | TRBV7-6 | CASSSMNTEAFF | TGTGCCAGCAGCTCTATGAACACTGAAGCTTTCTTT
NA | NA | TRBJ2-7 | TRBV28 | CASRDSNEVYEQYF | TGTGCCAGCAGGGACAGTAACGAGGTCTACGAGCAGTACTTC